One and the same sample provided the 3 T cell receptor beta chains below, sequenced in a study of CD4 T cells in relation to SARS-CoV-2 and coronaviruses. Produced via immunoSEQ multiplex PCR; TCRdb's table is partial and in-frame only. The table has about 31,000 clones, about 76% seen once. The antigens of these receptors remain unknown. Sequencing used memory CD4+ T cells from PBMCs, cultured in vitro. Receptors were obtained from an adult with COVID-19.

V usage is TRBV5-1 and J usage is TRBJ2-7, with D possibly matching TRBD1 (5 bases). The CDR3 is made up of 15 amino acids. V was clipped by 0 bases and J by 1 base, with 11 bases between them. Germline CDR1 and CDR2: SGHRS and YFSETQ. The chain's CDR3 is CASSLDRYLSYEQYF. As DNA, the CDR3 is TGCGCCAGCAGCTTGGACAGGTACCTTTCCTACGAGCAGTACTTC.

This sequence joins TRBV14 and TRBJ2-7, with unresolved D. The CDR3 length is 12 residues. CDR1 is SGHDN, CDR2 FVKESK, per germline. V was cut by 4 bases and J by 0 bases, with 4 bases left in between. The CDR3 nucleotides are TGTGCCAGCAGCCGGAACTCCTACGAGCAGTACTTC. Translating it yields CASSRNSYEQYF.

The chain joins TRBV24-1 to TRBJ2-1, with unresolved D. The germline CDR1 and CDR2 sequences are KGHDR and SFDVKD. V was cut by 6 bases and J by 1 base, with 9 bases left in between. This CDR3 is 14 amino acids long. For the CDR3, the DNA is TGTGCCACCAGTCCCACCTCTTCCTACAATGAGCAGTTCTTC. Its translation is CATSPTSSYNEQFF.